Listed below are T cell receptor beta chains from one sample, sequenced in a study of blood T cell repertoires in COVID-19. Generated by immunoSEQ multiplex PCR, the TCRdb table keeps only in-frame clones and is missing some. The sample lists approximately 60,000 clones, 85% to 90% occurring once. Sequences were obtained from peripheral blood. These receptors were taken from a man in his forties or fifties with active COVID-19. The CDR3 runs from the conserved cysteine through the conserved F or W. Fields, in order: D gene, clone size, V gene, J gene, CDR3 protein, CDR3 DNA. The D gene is left open where the match is weak. Where a row states a size, it is once, few, many or the class of an expanded clone; other rows omit it.

D: .; size: .; V: TRBV7-2; J: TRBJ2-7; CDR3: CASSSPTSYEQYF; DNA: TGTGCCAGCAGCTCCCCTACTTCCTACGAGCAGTACTTC
D: TRBD2; size: .; V: TRBV7-9; J: TRBJ2-1; CDR3: CASSPPGLAGGFGYNEQFF; DNA: TGTGCCAGCAGCCCGCCGGGACTAGCGGGGGGGTTCGGATACAATGAGCAGTTCTTC
D: TRBD1; size: once; V: TRBV9; J: TRBJ1-1; CDR3: CASSVEMGQEAFF; DNA: TGTGCCAGCAGCGTAGAGATGGGACAGGAAGCTTTCTTT
D: TRBD2; size: .; V: TRBV5-1; J: TRBJ2-7; CDR3: CASSSEIAGDAEQYF; DNA: TGCGCCAGCAGCTCGGAAATAGCGGGAGACGCCGAGCAGTACTTC
D: TRBD1; size: few; V: TRBV7-3; J: TRBJ2-2; CDR3: CASSFGTGGAPGELFF; DNA: TGTGCCAGCAGCTTTGGGACAGGGGGCGCCCCCGGGGAGCTGTTTTTT
D: .; size: .; V: TRBV5-5; J: TRBJ1-5; CDR3: CASSLVGGSFGNQPQHF; DNA: TGTGCCAGCAGCTTGGTGGGGGGAAGTTTCGGCAATCAGCCCCAGCATTTT
D: .; size: .; V: TRBV5-1; J: TRBJ2-6; CDR3: CASSLGTAESVLTF; DNA: TGCGCCAGCAGCTTGGGTACCGCTGAGTCCGTCCTGACTTTC
D: TRBD1; size: .; V: TRBV7-3; J: TRBJ2-7; CDR3: CASSLGGQGYEQYF; DNA: TGTGCCAGCAGCCTGGGGGGACAGGGTTACGAGCAGTACTTC
D: TRBD2; size: .; V: TRBV6-4; J: TRBJ2-7; CDR3: CASSDHGSAGGPRGYEQYF; DNA: TGTGCCAGCAGCGACCACGGTTCGGCGGGGGGTCCCCGGGGCTACGAGCAGTACTTC
D: .; size: .; V: TRBV7-2; J: TRBJ1-2; CDR3: CASSVRSYGYTF; DNA: TGTGCCAGCAGCGTACGGAGCTATGGCTACACCTTC
D: .; size: once; V: TRBV9; J: TRBJ2-7; CDR3: CASSLQGNEQYF; DNA: TGTGCCAGCAGTCTCCAGGGGAACGAGCAGTACTTC
D: TRBD1; size: .; V: TRBV2; J: TRBJ2-2; CDR3: CASSPLGTGLTGELFF; DNA: TGTGCCAGCAGCCCCCTGGGGACAGGGCTTACCGGGGAGCTGTTTTTT
D: .; size: .; V: TRBV5-1; J: TRBJ2-2; CDR3: CASSFEAVTGELFF; DNA: TGCGCCAGCAGCTTTGAGGCAGTCACCGGGGAGCTGTTTTTT
D: TRBD2; size: .; V: TRBV24-1; J: TRBJ2-3; CDR3: CATSQRGRSDTQYF; DNA: TGTGCCACCAGCCAGCGGGGGAGGTCAGATACGCAGTATTTT
D: .; size: .; V: TRBV4-1; J: TRBJ2-3; CDR3: CASSQSSGPWGDTQYF; DNA: TGCGCCAGCAGCCAATCAAGCGGGCCCTGGGGAGATACGCAGTATTTT
D: TRBD1; size: .; V: TRBV5-4; J: TRBJ2-7; CDR3: CASSRDRGMLEQYF; DNA: TGTGCCAGCAGCAGGGACAGGGGGATGTTAGAGCAGTACTTC
D: TRBD2; size: once; V: TRBV4-2; J: TRBJ2-1; CDR3: CASSQDSKAGSSYNEQFF; DNA: TGTGCCAGCAGCCAAGACTCCAAAGCGGGAAGCTCCTACAATGAGCAGTTCTTC
D: TRBD2; size: .; V: TRBV5-1; J: TRBJ2-3; CDR3: CASGEGSSTDTQYF; DNA: TGCGCCAGCGGGGAGGGCTCGAGCACAGATACGCAGTATTTT
D: TRBD2; size: .; V: TRBV7-8; J: TRBJ2-1; CDR3: CASSGNSGNSYNEQFF; DNA: TGTGCCAGCAGCGGTAATAGCGGGAACTCCTACAATGAGCAGTTCTTC
D: .; size: once; V: TRBV18; J: TRBJ2-2; CDR3: CASSPSSTGLNTGELFF; DNA: TGTGCCAGCTCACCCTCCTCGACAGGCTTGAACACCGGGGAGCTGTTTTTT
D: .; size: .; V: TRBV6-4; J: TRBJ1-2; CDR3: CASSDQSFGGYTF; DNA: TGTGCCAGCAGTGACCAGTCGTTCGGGGGCTACACCTTC
D: .; size: .; V: TRBV24-1; J: TRBJ2-2; CDR3: CATSPGGYTGELFF; DNA: TGTGCCACCTCACCGGGTGGTTATACCGGGGAGCTGTTTTTT
D: TRBD2; size: .; V: TRBV28; J: TRBJ2-7; CDR3: CASSLGLAGPYF; DNA: TGTGCCAGCAGTCTCGGACTAGCGGGCCCGTACTTC
D: TRBD2; size: .; V: TRBV6-2/TRBV6-3; J: TRBJ2-1; CDR3: CASSYKRLAGRSSYNEQFF; DNA: TGTGCCAGCAGTTACAAGAGACTAGCGGGAAGGAGCTCCTACAATGAGCAGTTCTTC
D: .; size: .; V: TRBV5-1; J: TRBJ1-1; CDR3: CASSLEGGALNTEAFF; DNA: TGCGCCAGCAGCTTGGAAGGCGGAGCTTTGAACACTGAAGCTTTCTTT
D: TRBD2; size: .; V: TRBV5-1; J: TRBJ2-7; CDR3: CASSLASEGTSGSYEQYF; DNA: TGCGCCAGCAGCTTGGCCAGCGAAGGGACTAGCGGGAGCTACGAGCAGTACTTC
D: TRBD1; size: .; V: TRBV7-8; J: TRBJ1-2; CDR3: CASSLDPEGTGGGYTF; DNA: TGTGCCAGCAGCTTAGATCCGGAGGGGACAGGGGGTGGCTACACCTTC
D: TRBD1; size: few; V: TRBV7-9; J: TRBJ2-7; CDR3: CASSTDRGVYEQYF; DNA: TGTGCCAGCAGCACAGACAGGGGGGTCTACGAGCAGTACTTC
D: .; size: few; V: TRBV27; J: TRBJ2-2; CDR3: CASSLQGSSGELFF; DNA: TGTGCCAGCAGTTTACAGGGTAGCTCCGGGGAGCTGTTTTTT